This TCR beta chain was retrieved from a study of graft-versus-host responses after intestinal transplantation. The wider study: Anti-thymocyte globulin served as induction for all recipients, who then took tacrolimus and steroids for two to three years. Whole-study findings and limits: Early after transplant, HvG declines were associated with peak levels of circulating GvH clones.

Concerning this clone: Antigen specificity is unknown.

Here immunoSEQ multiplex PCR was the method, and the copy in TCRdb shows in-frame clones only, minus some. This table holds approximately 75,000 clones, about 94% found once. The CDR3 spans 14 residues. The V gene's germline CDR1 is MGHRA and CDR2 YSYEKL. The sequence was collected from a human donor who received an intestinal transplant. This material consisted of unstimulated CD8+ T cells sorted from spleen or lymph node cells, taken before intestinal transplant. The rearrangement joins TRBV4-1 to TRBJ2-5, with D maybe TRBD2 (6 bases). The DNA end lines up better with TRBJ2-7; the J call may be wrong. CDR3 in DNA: TGCGCCAGCAGCCAAGTAGGAGGGAGCTACGAGCAGTACTTC. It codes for CASSQVGGSYEQYF.